This entry lists 25 T cell receptor beta chains sequenced from one sample in a study of blood T cell repertoires in COVID-19 (dated by TCRdb to the early 2020s). The library was prepared using the immunoSEQ multiplex PCR assay. TCRdb carries this immuneACCESS record with in-frame sequences only. Its versions omit some clonotypes, under half of them owing to an unresolved V gene in the studies checked, with the rest unexplained. The sample contains about 120,000 clones, 85% of them found a single time. The top ten hold approximately 11% of the sample. Sequencing was performed on peripheral blood. The source is a man older than 75 with acute or convalescent COVID-19.

The chain combines TRBV25-1 with TRBJ1-3; D gene unclear. The CDR3 covers 15 residues. V lost 1 base and J lost 4, with 11 bases in between. Germline CDR1 reads MGHDK; CDR2 reads SYGVNS. Written as DNA, the CDR3 is TGTGCCAGCAGTGAATGGGCCGATGGCGGAAACACCATATATTTT. This codes for CASSEWADGGNTIYF. Filled out from reference TRBV25-1 and TRBJ1-3, the complete variable domain reads EADIYQTPRYLVIGTGKKITLECSQTMGHDKMYWYQQDPGMELHLIHYSYGVNSTEKGDLSSESTVSRIRTEHFPLTLESARPSHTSQYLCASSEWADGGNTIYFGEGSWLTVV.

This chain links TRBV6-5 with TRBJ1-5; 8 positions match TRBD1. In germline, CDR1 is MNHEY, CDR2 SVGAGI. J gave up 7 bases and V 8 bases, and 7 bases lay outside the gene matches. The CDR3 runs to 13 residues. CDR3: CASEDRGWQPQHF. CDR3 DNA: TGTGCCAGCGAAGACAGGGGATGGCAGCCCCAGCATTTT.

V and J are TRBV27 and TRBJ2-2, with no clear D. CDR3 size: 16 residues. Germline V gene data show CDR1 as MNHEY and CDR2 as SMNVEV (reference sequence). With 6 bases removed from V and 0 bases from J, the gap between germline ends came to 14 bases. CDR3 in DNA: TGTGCCAGCAGCCGACCCCGGGTAACGAACACCGGGGAGCTGTTTTTT. Amino acids: CASSRPRVTNTGELFF.

This chain connects TRBV11-2 to TRBJ2-3; D unclear. In germline, CDR1 is SGHAT, CDR2 FQNNGV. V was trimmed by 5 bases and J by 1 base, leaving 10 bases between them. The CDR3 has 14 residues. As DNA, the CDR3 is TGTGCCAGCAGCCCCCTCGAGGGCACAGATACGCAGTATTTT. Translating it yields CASSPLEGTDTQYF.

This clone was seen just once. The chain recombines TRBV24-1 with TRBJ2-7; tentative D call: TRBD2 (5 bases). The germline gives CDR1 KGHDR, CDR2 SFDVKD. This CDR3 is 13 amino acids long. Trimming removed 6 bases at V and 0 bases at J, with 8 bases between. The CDR3 DNA follows: TGTGCCACCAGTCCCGGGGACTCCTACGAGCAGTACTTC. It specifies CATSPGDSYEQYF.

This clone was found a few times. The chain uses TRBV13 and TRBJ1-5; D is uncertain. The CDR3 contains 15 residues. The germline V and J ends were trimmed by 4 bases and 2 bases, with 12 bases remaining between them. Germline V gene data show CDR1 as PRHDT and CDR2 as FYEKMQ (reference sequence). This chain's CDR3 is CASSSSGTGNQPQHF. The DNA for the CDR3 is TGTGCCAGCAGCTCCTCAGGAACTGGCAATCAGCCCCAGCATTTT.

The J gene is TRBJ1-4, the V gene TRBV14; D gene uncertain. Germline-derived CDR1 and CDR2 are SGHDN and FVKESK. With 1 base removed from V and 2 bases from J, the gap between germline ends came to 20 bases. The CDR3 is 19 amino acids. The DNA for the CDR3 is TGTGCCAGCAGCCAAGCCACGGGGTCTGCTGAAGCGACTAATGAAAAACTGTTTTTT. Protein product: CASSQATGSAEATNEKLFF.

This chain uses TRBV19 with TRBJ2-5, with 11 positions matching TRBD2. The CDR3 contains 15 residues. Germline CDR1 and CDR2: LNHDA and SQIVND (reference sequence). Losses at the gene ends were 5 bases for V and 2 bases for J; bases not matched to a gene: 4. The DNA for the CDR3 is TGTGCCAGTAGTGCCGGGACTAGCGGTCAAGAGACCCAGTACTTC. Translating gives CASSAGTSGQETQYF.

The rearrangement links TRBV19 to TRBJ1-3; no clear D. Trimming pared 3 bases from V and 0 bases from J, leaving 6 bases between. CDR3 length: 14 residues. The germline V gene encodes CDR1 LNHDA and CDR2 SQIVND (reference sequence). The CDR3: CASSIGLSGNTIYF. In nucleotides, the CDR3 is TGTGCCAGTAGTATTGGGCTCTCTGGAAACACCATATATTTT.

V and J are TRBV5-1 and TRBJ1-1; 7 bases are shared with TRBD1. The CDR3 runs to 15 residues. The ends lost 3 bases at V and 4 bases at J; junction bases unmatched: 9. Germline-derived CDR1 and CDR2 are SGHRS and YFSETQ. CDR3 sequence reads: CASSSDRPGGTEAFF. DNA of the CDR3: TGCGCCAGCAGCTCGGACAGGCCCGGGGGCACTGAAGCTTTCTTT.

The genes are TRBV11-3 and TRBJ2-1, with TRBD2 matching 8 bases. The CDR3 consists of 14 residues. V was clipped by 1 base and J by 6 bases; unmatched bases: 2. Germline loops: CDR1 SGHNT, CDR2 YENEEA. Written as DNA, the CDR3 is TGTGCCAGCAGCTTAGGAGCGGGGGTCAATGAGCAGTTCTTC. This translates into CASSLGAGVNEQFF.

The chain links TRBV19 to TRBJ1-1, with a possible D match to TRBD1 (5 bases). Per germline, CDR1 LNHDA and CDR2 SQIVND (reference sequence). CDR3 length: 13 residues. V lost 3 bases, J lost 6 bases, and 11 bases lay in between. The chain's CDR3 is CASSISQGSEAFF. For the CDR3, the DNA is TGTGCCAGTAGTATCAGTCAGGGCTCTGAAGCTTTCTTT.

The chain recombines TRBV11-2 with TRBJ1-2; a weak D match, TRBD1 (5 bases). CDR1 is SGHAT and CDR2 is FQNNGV in the germline V gene. The CDR3 length is 14 residues. With 5 bases removed from V and 1 base from J, the gap between germline ends came to 11 bases. CDR3 nucleotide sequence: TGTGCCAGCAGCCCAGGGTCGGGTAACTATGGCTACACCTTC. Its protein product is CASSPGSGNYGYTF.

Details on this clone: The same CDR3 arises from other DNA sequences in this sample as well. The chain recombines TRBV6-2 or TRBV6-3 with TRBJ2-7; 7 positions agree with TRBD1. This CDR3 has 12 residues. After removal of 5 bases from V and 3 bases from J, the junction contained 1 base not matched to a gene. Germline assignment: CDR1 MNHEY and CDR2 SVGEGT. In nucleotides, the CDR3 is TGTGCCAGCAGTAGACAGGGCTACGAGCAGTACTTC. This encodes CASSRQGYEQYF.

The chain employs TRBV27 and TRBJ1-6, with a weak D call TRBD1 (5 bases). Trimming took 5 bases from V and 9 from J, leaving 14 bases between them. The CDR3 sequence is 14 residues long. The germline gives CDR1 MNHEY, CDR2 SMNVEV (reference sequence). CDR3 DNA sequence: TGTGCCAGCAGTGAACAGGCTACCGGTTCACCCCTCCACTTT. Protein product: CASSEQATGSPLHF.

This clone appeared a single time. V usage is TRBV19 and J usage is TRBJ2-7, with D perhaps matching TRBD2 (5 bases). V lost 5 bases to trimming and J lost 0 bases, with 17 bases between them. Germline V gene sequence: CDR1 LNHDA, CDR2 SQIVND (reference sequence). CDR3 length equals 16 residues. The CDR3 region is CASSDTPGTSSYEQYF. The CDR3 nucleotides read TGTGCCAGTAGTGACACTCCGGGAACTTCCTCCTACGAGCAGTACTTC.

This clone has just one count. The V and J genes are TRBV6-6 and TRBJ1-6; 7 bases match TRBD1. The CDR3 sequence is 14 residues long. CDR1 is MNHNY and CDR2 is SVGAGI in the germline V gene (reference sequence). Trimming cost V 4 bases and J 8 bases; bases outside gene matches: 5. In nucleotides, the CDR3 is TGTGCCAGCAGTTCGGGACAGCTCGATTCACCCCTCCACTTT. Its translation: CASSSGQLDSPLHF.

The V call is TRBV5-4, the J call TRBJ2-7; D is perhaps TRBD1 (5 bases). The germline V gene encodes CDR1 SGHNT and CDR2 YYREEE (reference sequence). The CDR3 has 14 residues. With 4 bases removed from V and 2 bases from J, the gap between germline ends came to 13 bases. Here the CDR3 DNA reads TGTGCCAGCAGCCCTGCTCGGACAACCTACGAGCAGTACTTC. This translates into CASSPARTTYEQYF.

The chain joins TRBV28 to TRBJ2-4; maybe TRBD1 (6 bases). Germline CDR1 is MDHEN and CDR2 is SYDVKM. The germline V and J ends were trimmed by 6 bases and 5 bases, with 17 bases remaining between them. CDR3 length: 15 amino acids. CDR3 nucleotide sequence: TGTGCCAGCAGCTCGAGTAGGGGGTTCGAAAACATTCAGTACTTC. Its translation: CASSSSRGFENIQYF.

This clone was found a few times. J is TRBJ2-2 and V is TRBV9, with 12 nucleotides matching TRBD2. Losses at the gene ends were 4 bases for V and 6 bases for J; bases not matched to a gene: 10. This CDR3 spans 17 amino acids. CDR1 is SGDLS, CDR2 YYNGEE, per germline. This CDR3 is CASSFGTSGSWPGELFF. The CDR3 DNA reads as TGTGCCAGCAGCTTCGGGACTAGCGGGTCTTGGCCCGGGGAGCTGTTTTTT.

The rearrangement links TRBV3-1 (or the pseudogene TRBV3-2) to TRBJ1-1, with D unclear. Per the germline V gene, CDR1 is LGHDT and CDR2 is YNNKEL (reference sequence). V lost 4 bases to trimming and J lost 0 bases, with 6 bases between them. There are 13 residues in the CDR3. CDR3 nucleotide sequence: TGTGCCAGCAGCCTCGGGATGAACACTGAAGCTTTCTTT. It yields the protein CASSLGMNTEAFF.

Worth noting for this clone: Relative to the germline gene, one junction end is altered; a read error may explain this. The V gene is TRBV20-1, the J gene TRBJ1-4; 7 nucleotides align to TRBD1. The germline V gene encodes CDR1 DFQATT and CDR2 SNEGSKA (reference sequence). This CDR3 is 11 amino acids long. CDR3: CSARRGDSADF. Here the CDR3 DNA reads TGCAGTGCTAGACGAGGGGACAGTGCTGACTTT.

This clone has just a few counts. The rearrangement links TRBV18 to TRBJ2-5; 9 bases line up with TRBD2. Germline CDR1 KGHSH, CDR2 LQKENI. The CDR3 covers 15 residues. The trim removed 4 bases at V and 2 bases at J, leaving 5 bases unmatched. CDR3 bases: TGTGCCAGCTCACTCTCTAGCGGGAAACAAGAGACCCAGTACTTC. It encodes CASSLSSGKQETQYF.

This sequence joins TRBV29-1 and TRBJ1-5, with 9 bases fitting TRBD1. This CDR3 comprises 17 residues. CDR1 is SQVTM, CDR2 ANQGSEA, per germline. V lost 6 bases and J lost 0; bases outside the gene matches: 12. CDR3 sequence (DNA): TGCAGCGTCGAGGGGCCGGGACAGGGTTATAGCAATCAGCCCCAGCATTTT. This sequence encodes CSVEGPGQGYSNQPQHF.

The V call is TRBV24-1, the J call TRBJ2-2, with 12 positions matching TRBD2. This CDR3 spans 16 amino acids. V lost 4 bases to trimming and J lost 9 bases; unmatched junction nucleotides: 8. Germline V gene sequence: CDR1 KGHDR, CDR2 SFDVKD. The CDR3 bases are TGTGCCACCAGTGACCCGACTAGCGGGAGCTACTGGGAGCTGTTTTTT. Protein sequence: CATSDPTSGSYWELFF.